This TCR beta chain was identified during a study of blood T cell repertoires in COVID-19. The overall study: Nucleic acid was either cDNA or gDNA, and it came from T cells, B-cell-depleted T cells, or PBMCs.

Germline V gene lookup returns CDR1 MDHEN and CDR2 SYDVKM. The CDR3 contains 14 residues. V lost 7 bases and J lost 3, with 13 bases in between. Per the original methods: Reference gene primer amplification in the assay estimated nucleated cell counts. Sequencing was performed with immunoSEQ multiplex PCR; in TCRdb, only in-frame clones are kept and a portion is missing. V, J and clone size were drawn from that table, and D and trimming were deduced from the DNA. The repertoire includes about 60,000 clones, over 80% of them detected once, and just under 8.5% sits in the top ten. This clonotype was obtained from a human donor with active COVID-19. The donor label of this sample is uncertain. The material sequenced was peripheral blood. The chain employs TRBV28 and TRBJ1-5; perhaps TRBD1 as D (6 bases). Here the CDR3 DNA reads TGTGCCAGCATGGTACAGGGTTACAATCAGCCCCAGCATTTT. Amino acid sequence: CASMVQGYNQPQHF.